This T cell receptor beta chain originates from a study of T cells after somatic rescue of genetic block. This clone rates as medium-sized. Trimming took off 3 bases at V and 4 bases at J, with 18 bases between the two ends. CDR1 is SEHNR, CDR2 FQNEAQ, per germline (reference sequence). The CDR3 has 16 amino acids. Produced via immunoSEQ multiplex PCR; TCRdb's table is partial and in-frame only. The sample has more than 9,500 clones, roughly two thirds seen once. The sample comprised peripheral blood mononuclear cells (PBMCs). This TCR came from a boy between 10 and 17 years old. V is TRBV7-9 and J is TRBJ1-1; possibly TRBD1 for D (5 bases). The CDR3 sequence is CASSFLRGPGGTEAFF. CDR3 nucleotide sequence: TGTGCCAGCAGCTTCCTCCGGGGCCCTGGAGGCACTGAAGCTTTCTTT.